The 15 T cell receptor beta chains given below trace back to one sample, sequenced in a study of blood T cell repertoires in COVID-19. Using immunoSEQ multiplex PCR, the repertoire was profiled, and TCRdb retains in-frame clones only, with some absent. This sample has nearly 350,000 clones; approximately 91% occur once, and the top ten carry roughly 6.6%. Sequencing was carried out using peripheral blood. These receptors all come from a woman aged 70-85 years with COVID-19, enrolled during active disease.

This chain joins TRBV18 and TRBJ1-2, with D tentatively TRBD1 (5 bases). This CDR3 region has 17 residues. In germline, CDR1 is KGHSH, CDR2 LQKENI. Trimming pared 0 bases from V and 8 bases from J, leaving 22 bases between. DNA of the CDR3: TGTGCCAGCTCACCACCCGGACACCCTTTAAACCTCTACGGCTACACCTTC. The encoded protein is CASSPPGHPLNLYGYTF.

The sample holds one count of this clone. This sample includes further DNA sequences coding for the same CDR3. For the CDR3, the DNA is TGTGCCAGCAGCTTAGAGACAGGCGGCTACACCTTC. This codes for CASSLETGGYTF. The V gene is TRBV7-9, the J gene TRBJ1-2; D may be TRBD1 (6 bases). The V end lost 1 base, the J end lost 8 bases, and 8 bases lay between the germline ends. Germline V gives CDR1 SEHNR, CDR2 FQNEAQ (reference sequence). This CDR3 region has 12 residues.

This chain connects TRBV27 to TRBJ2-3; 9 bases are shared with TRBD2. Germline loops: CDR1 MNHEY, CDR2 SMNVEV (reference sequence). The CDR3 extends over 15 amino acids. V lost 3 bases and J lost 3; bases outside the gene matches: 4. This CDR3 is CASSFAGGRTDTQYF. The CDR3 coding sequence is TGTGCCAGCAGTTTCGCGGGGGGGAGGACAGATACGCAGTATTTT.

The V gene is TRBV15, the J gene TRBJ1-1, with TRBD1 matching 10 bases. This CDR3 spans 16 amino acids. V dropped 2 bases and J dropped 6; count of bases not matched to a gene: 9. In germline, CDR1 is LNHNV, CDR2 YYDKDF (reference sequence). The CDR3: CATSRFPGTGVAEAFF. As DNA, the CDR3 is TGTGCCACCAGCAGATTCCCCGGGACAGGGGTCGCTGAAGCTTTCTTT.

This chain links TRBV2 with TRBJ2-1; the match to TRBD2 covers 8 bases. Unmatched junction bases numbered 10, after V lost 6 bases and J lost 6 bases. The germline V gene has CDR1 SNHLY and CDR2 FYNNEI. The CDR3 sequence is 15 residues long. As DNA, the CDR3 is TGTGCCAGCAGAGGGGGGACTAGGGTGGGCAATGAGCAGTTCTTC. Its translation: CASRGGTRVGNEQFF.

The chain is built from TRBV2 and TRBJ2-5; 8 bases line up with TRBD2. Germline-derived CDR1 and CDR2 are SNHLY and FYNNEI. J was trimmed by 4 bases and V by 7 bases; bases with no gene match: 5. The CDR3 consists of 13 residues. The CDR3 spells CASKAGDLETQYF. CDR3 sequence (DNA): TGTGCCAGCAAAGCGGGGGACTTAGAGACCCAGTACTTC. The full variable domain, with the rest looked up from reference TRBV2 and TRBJ2-5, is EPEVTQTPSHQVTQMGQEVILRCVPISNHLYFYWYRQILGQKVEFLVSFYNNEISEKSEIFDDQFSVERPDGSNFTLKIRSTKLEDSAMYFCASKAGDLETQYFGPGTRLLVL.

This clone appeared a single time. The chain's CDR3 is CASSPSHYGYTF. CDR3 sequence (DNA): TGTGCCAGCAGCCCCAGTCACTATGGCTACACCTTC. The chain uses TRBV9 and TRBJ1-2; D gene unclear. Germline CDR1 and CDR2: SGDLS and YYNGEE. The CDR3 is 12 amino acids. V lost 4 bases, J lost 3 bases, and 7 bases lay in between.

V and J are TRBV5-1 and TRBJ2-5, with a tentative D call TRBD1 (5 bases). V was trimmed by 1 base and J by 5 bases, leaving 15 bases between them. Germline CDR1 SGHRS, CDR2 YFSETQ. The CDR3 loop spans 15 amino acids. CDR3 coding DNA: TGCGCCAGCAGCTTGCCCAGGGCTACGAGGGAGACCCAGTACTTC. Encoded protein: CASSLPRATRETQYF.

This clone was seen only once. The chain employs TRBV30 and TRBJ2-1; 7 nucleotides line up with TRBD2. The trim removed 2 bases at V and 10 bases at J, leaving 2 bases unmatched. Per the germline V gene, CDR1 is GTSNPN and CDR2 is SVGIG (reference sequence). The CDR3 has 11 residues. The CDR3 spells CAWSNGGEQFF. DNA of the CDR3: TGTGCCTGGAGTAACGGGGGGGAGCAGTTCTTC.

This chain joins TRBV9 and TRBJ2-7, with TRBD2 matching 9 bases. V trimming: 0 bases; J trimming: 4 bases; junction bases outside the gene matches: 2. Germline V gene data show CDR1 as SGDLS and CDR2 as YYNGEE. The CDR3 has 14 amino acids. This CDR3 is CASSVGGGVYEQYF. In DNA, the CDR3 is TGTGCCAGCAGCGTAGGCGGGGGGGTTTACGAGCAGTACTTC.

The chain combines TRBV28 with TRBJ2-4, with 7 bases matching TRBD1. Trimming took 10 bases from V and 8 from J; bases not matched to a gene: 11. The CDR3 sequence is 13 residues long. CDR1 MDHEN and CDR2 SYDVKM come from the germline V gene. The CDR3 DNA reads TGTGCCACCTCCGGGACAGAATCGGACATTCAGTACTTC. Protein sequence: CATSGTESDIQYF. The whole variable domain, filled in from reference TRBV28 and TRBJ2-4, reads DVKVTQSSRYLVKRTGEKVFLECVQDMDHENMFWYRQDPGLGLRLIYFSYDVKMKEKGDIPEGYSVSREKKERFSLILESASTNQTSMYLCATSGTESDIQYFGAGTRLSVL.

The rearrangement uses TRBV5-1 and TRBJ1-5; a possible D gene is TRBD1 (5 bases). Germline V lookup: CDR1 SGHRS, CDR2 YFSETQ. This CDR3 region has 14 residues. V shed 4 bases and J shed 7 bases, with 15 bases lying between them. CDR3 sequence reads: CASSPTGARQPQHF. The CDR3, as DNA: TGCGCCAGCAGCCCTACTGGGGCGCGGCAGCCCCAGCATTTT.

This chain joins TRBV24-1 and TRBJ1-2; tentative D call: TRBD1 (6 bases). The germline V gene has CDR1 KGHDR and CDR2 SFDVKD. V was clipped by 9 bases and J by 1 base, with 11 bases between them. This CDR3 has 13 amino acids. This CDR3 reads CATAGQNNYGYTF. As DNA, the CDR3 is TGTGCCACCGCTGGACAGAATAACTATGGCTACACCTTC.

CDR3 protein: CASSPRRGGAETQYF. Here the CDR3 DNA reads TGTGCCAGCAGTCCTAGGCGAGGGGGCGCCGAGACCCAGTACTTC. The J gene is TRBJ2-5, the V gene TRBV27; 7 positions agree with TRBD1. Trimming cost V 5 bases and J 5 bases; bases outside gene matches: 11. From germline, CDR1 is MNHEY and CDR2 SMNVEV (reference sequence). The CDR3 has 15 amino acids.

The J gene is TRBJ1-5, the V gene TRBV30; TRBD1 matches 7 bases. Germline CDR1 and CDR2: GTSNPN and SVGIG (reference sequence). The CDR3 contains 14 residues. V dropped 0 bases and J dropped 6; count of bases not matched to a gene: 5. As DNA, the CDR3 is TGTGCCTGGAGTGTGAAGGGGGCAAGTCAGCCCCAGCATTTT. Residues: CAWSVKGASQPQHF.